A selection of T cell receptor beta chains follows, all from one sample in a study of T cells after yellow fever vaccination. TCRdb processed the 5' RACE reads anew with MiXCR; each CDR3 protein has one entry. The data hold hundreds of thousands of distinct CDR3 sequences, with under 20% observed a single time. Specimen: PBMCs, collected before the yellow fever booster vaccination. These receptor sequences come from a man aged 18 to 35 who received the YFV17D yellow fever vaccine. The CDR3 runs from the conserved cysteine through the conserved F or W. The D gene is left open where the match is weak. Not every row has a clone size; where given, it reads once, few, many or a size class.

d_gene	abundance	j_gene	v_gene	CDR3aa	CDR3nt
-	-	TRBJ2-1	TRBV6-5	CASSYSVGSEQFF	TGTGCCAGCAGTTACTCGGTAGGGTCCGAGCAGTTCTTC
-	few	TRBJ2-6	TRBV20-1	CSARGANSGANVLTF	TGCAGTGCTAGAGGTGCCAACTCTGGGGCCAACGTCCTGACTTTC
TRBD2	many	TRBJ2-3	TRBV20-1	CSASQGRGGRGDTQYF	TGCAGTGCCTCTCAGGGGCGGGGGGGCCGCGGAGATACGCAGTATTTT
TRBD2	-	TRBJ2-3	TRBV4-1	CASSQGGGLAGTDTQYF	TGCGCCAGCAGCCAGGGGGGAGGCCTAGCGGGCACAGATACGCAGTATTTT
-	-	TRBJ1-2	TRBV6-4	CASSDSRKGLADYGYTF	TGTGCCAGCAGTGACTCTAGAAAGGGGCTGGCGGACTATGGCTACACCTTC
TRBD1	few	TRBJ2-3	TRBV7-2	CASSLDRDTDTQYF	TGTGCCAGCAGCCTGGACAGGGACACAGATACGCAGTATTTT
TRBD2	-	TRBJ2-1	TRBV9	CASSGTSYGLGSDEQFF	TGTGCCAGCAGCGGCACCTCTTACGGACTAGGATCGGATGAGCAGTTCTTC
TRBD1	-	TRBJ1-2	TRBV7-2	CASSLAPATGNYGYTF	TGTGCCAGCAGCTTAGCCCCAGCGACAGGGAACTATGGCTACACCTTC
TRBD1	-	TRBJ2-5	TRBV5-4	CASSSPGQLETQYF	TGTGCCAGCAGCTCGCCGGGACAGCTAGAGACCCAGTACTTC
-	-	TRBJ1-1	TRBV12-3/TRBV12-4	CASSVDTGSTEAFF	TGTGCCAGCAGCGTCGATACAGGGAGCACTGAAGCTTTCTTT
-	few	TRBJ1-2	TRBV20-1	CSAPQAGVRHGYTF	TGCAGTGCCCCCCAGGCAGGGGTAAGACATGGCTACACCTTC
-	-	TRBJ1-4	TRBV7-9	CASRRTATNEKLFF	TGTGCCAGCAGAAGAACTGCAACTAATGAAAAACTGTTTTTT
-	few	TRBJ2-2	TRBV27	CASSYGGPGELFF	TGTGCCAGCAGTTACGGGGGCCCCGGGGAGCTGTTTTTT
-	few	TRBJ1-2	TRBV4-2	CASSQDAHSYGYTF	TGTGCCAGCAGCCAAGACGCCCACTCCTATGGCTACACCTTC
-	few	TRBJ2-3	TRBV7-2	CASSLLHTSTDTQYF	TGTGCCAGCAGCTTACTCCACACCTCCACAGATACGCAGTATTTT
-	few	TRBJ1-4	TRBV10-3	CAISEDELAGTGATNEKLFF	TGTGCCATCAGTGAAGATGAACTCGCGGGGACTGGGGCAACTAATGAAAAACTGTTTTTT